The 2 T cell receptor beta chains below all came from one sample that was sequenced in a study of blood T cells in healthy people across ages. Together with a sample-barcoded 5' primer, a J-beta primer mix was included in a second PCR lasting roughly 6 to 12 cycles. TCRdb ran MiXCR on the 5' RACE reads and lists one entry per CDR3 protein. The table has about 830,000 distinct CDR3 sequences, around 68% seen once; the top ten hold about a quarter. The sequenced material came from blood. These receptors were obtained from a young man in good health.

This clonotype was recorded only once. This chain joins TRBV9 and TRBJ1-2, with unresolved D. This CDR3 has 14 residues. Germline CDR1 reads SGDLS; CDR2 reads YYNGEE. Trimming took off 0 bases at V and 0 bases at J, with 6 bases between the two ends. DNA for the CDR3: TGTGCCAGCAGCGTAGACACCGCTAACTATGGCTACACCTTC. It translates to CASSVDTANYGYTF.

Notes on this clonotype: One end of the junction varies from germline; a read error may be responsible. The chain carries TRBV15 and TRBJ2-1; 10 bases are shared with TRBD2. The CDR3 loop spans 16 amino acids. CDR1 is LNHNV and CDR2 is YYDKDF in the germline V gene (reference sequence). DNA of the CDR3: TGTGCCACCAGCAGAGCTATAGCGGGAGGTCAGGATGAGCCGTTCTTC. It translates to CATSRAIAGGQDEPFF. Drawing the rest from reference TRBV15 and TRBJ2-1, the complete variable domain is DAMVIQNPRYQVTQFGKPVTLSCSQTLNHNVMYWYQQKSSQAPKLLFHYYDKDFNNEADTPDNFQSRRPNTSFCFLDIRSPGLGDTAMYLCATSRAIAGGQDEPFFGPGTRLTVL.